The table lists the clone carrying this TCR beta chain with many counts. The record originates from a study of human T cells and chemical hapten exposure. CDR3 length: 15 amino acids. V was clipped by 0 bases and J by 0 bases, with 9 bases between them. The germline CDR1 and CDR2 sequences are SGHRS and YFSETQ. As for time point: patch test 2, 6 weeks after DPC sensitization. Sample treatment: therapeutic diphenylcyclopropenone sensitization with weekly scalp DPC. Staff drew blood before applying each patch test. Alopecia patients between 18 and 70 years old and suitable for DPC were used as donors. Whole blood that had not been fractionated was the source of extracted total RNA. Library preparation tagged each individual cDNA molecule with a unique molecular identifier. TCRdb re-analysed the RACE reads in MiXCR, keeping a single row per CDR3 protein. The table has tens of thousands of distinct CDR3 sequences, 6.6% seen once.

This TCR was sampled from a woman in her 30s with alopecia areata. Some clones in this sample may be carry-over from other donors' samples. The gene calls are TRBV5-1 and TRBJ1-1, with a weak D call TRBD1 (6 bases). This material consisted of whole blood, taken in connection with sensitization to the hapten diphenylcyclopropenone (DPC). CDR3 residues: CASSLGNRVNTEAFF. The CDR3 DNA sequence: TGCGCCAGCAGCTTGGGAAACAGGGTGAACACTGAAGCTTTCTTT.